One and the same sample provided the 15 T cell receptor beta chains below, sequenced in a study of T cell changes during pregnancy in multiple sclerosis. Sequenced by immunoSEQ multiplex PCR; TCRdb stores in-frame clones only, minus some. This sample carries fewer than 45,000 clones, about 88% of them seen once, and the ten largest clones take 6% to 7.5%. The sample was CD8+ T cells from peripheral blood mononuclear cells, taken in the third trimester of pregnancy. The source of these receptors is a female donor with multiple sclerosis, enrolled in a pregnancy study.

The chain has TRBV30 and TRBJ1-5; a possible D gene is TRBD1 (5 bases). CDR1 and CDR2 (germline): GTSNPN, SVGIG (reference sequence). The V and J ends lost 0 bases and 5 bases respectively, with 11 bases between them. This CDR3 region has 14 residues. The CDR3 bases are TGTGCCTGGAGTGTAGGGGAGGATTATCAGCCCCAGCATTTT. It translates to CAWSVGEDYQPQHF.

The chain links TRBV18 to TRBJ2-7; D may be TRBD2 (5 bases). The V end was cut by 2 bases, the J end by 0 bases, with 14 bases between. The germline CDR1 and CDR2 sequences are KGHSH and LQKENI. The CDR3 sequence is 16 residues long. Written as DNA, the CDR3 is TGTGCCAGCTCACCATCTACGGGGAGAAGCTCCTACGAGCAGTACTTC. It codes for CASSPSTGRSSYEQYF.

This sequence joins TRBV5-6 and TRBJ1-1; 8 bases are a match to TRBD1. Trimming took 1 base from V and 3 from J; bases not matched to a gene: 11. Per germline, CDR1 SGHDT and CDR2 YYEEEE. The CDR3 is 17 residues long. The DNA of the CDR3 is TGTGCCAGCAGCTTGCTTACCGGACAGGGATCGTACACTGAAGCTTTCTTT. Its protein is CASSLLTGQGSYTEAFF.

The rearrangement uses TRBV11-2 and TRBJ2-1; no clear D gene. The CDR3 loop spans 14 amino acids. The germline V and J ends were trimmed by 7 bases and 6 bases, with 16 bases remaining between them. From germline, CDR1 is SGHAT and CDR2 FQNNGV. The CDR3 coding sequence is TGTGCCAGCACCTCTCTTATCTCCCCCAATGAGCAGTTCTTC. This gives the protein CASTSLISPNEQFF.

The chain links TRBV2 to TRBJ2-4; 8 positions agree with TRBD1. This CDR3 region has 16 residues. CDR1 and CDR2 (germline): SNHLY, FYNNEI. Trimming took 7 bases from V and 0 from J; bases not matched to a gene: 8. For the CDR3, the DNA is TGTGCCAGCATCAGGGGGACAGGTTTAGCCAAAAACATTCAGTACTTC. The encoded protein is CASIRGTGLAKNIQYF.

The genes are TRBV9 and TRBJ1-2; tentatively, D is TRBD1 (6 bases). V was shortened by 4 bases and J by 5 bases, with 12 bases between the two germline ends. CDR3 length: 13 residues. From germline, CDR1 is SGDLS and CDR2 YYNGEE. DNA of the CDR3: TGTGCCAGCAGCCCTCGGGGGGCGTATGGCTACACCTTC. This codes for CASSPRGAYGYTF.

The chain has TRBV19 and TRBJ1-5; 8 bases are shared with TRBD1. Germline CDR1 LNHDA, CDR2 SQIVND (reference sequence). The CDR3 has 16 amino acids. The V segment lost 5 bases and the J segment 4 bases; nucleotides outside the gene matches: 10. The CDR3 bases are TGTGCCAGTAGTGACCTACGGGACAGGCAAAATCAGCCCCAGCATTTT. Its translation: CASSDLRDRQNQPQHF.

This chain links TRBV4-1 with TRBJ2-7; TRBD1 matches 8 bases. The CDR3 length is 12 residues. The germline V gene encodes CDR1 MGHRA and CDR2 YSYEKL. V gave up 3 bases and J gave up 5 bases; unmatched junction bases: 0. The DNA of the CDR3 is TGCGCCAGCAGCCAGACAGGGGACGAGCAGTACTTC. It codes for CASSQTGDEQYF.

The chain recombines TRBV4-3 with TRBJ1-2; 8 nucleotides align to TRBD1. Germline V gene lookup returns CDR1 LGHNA and CDR2 YSLEER. V was clipped by 4 bases and J by 0 bases; unmatched bases: 22. The CDR3 has 21 residues. This CDR3 is CASSPLAAQQGELYTNYGYTF. CDR3 nucleotide sequence: TGCGCCAGCAGCCCGCTAGCTGCCCAACAGGGGGAGCTTTACACTAACTATGGCTACACCTTC.

The rearrangement uses TRBV19 and TRBJ2-1; 7 bases fit TRBD2. This CDR3 is built from 15 residues. The V segment lost 3 bases and the J segment 6 bases; nucleotides outside the gene matches: 8. Germline V gene lookup returns CDR1 LNHDA and CDR2 SQIVND (reference sequence). The CDR3 loop is CASSISLGGGNEQFF. In DNA, the CDR3 is TGTGCCAGTAGTATCTCGTTGGGGGGGGGCAATGAGCAGTTCTTC.

The V gene is TRBV11-3, the J gene TRBJ1-1; D gene uncertain. CDR1 SGHNT and CDR2 YENEEA come from the germline V gene. The CDR3 consists of 14 residues. Trimming shortened V by 0 bases and J by 4 bases, and 9 bases separated the two germline ends. CDR3 sequence: CASSLDGASTEAFF. For the CDR3, the DNA is TGTGCCAGCAGCTTAGATGGAGCAAGCACTGAAGCTTTCTTT. Full variable domain (missing parts from reference TRBV11-3 and TRBJ1-1): EAGVVQSPRYKIIEKKQPVAFWCNPISGHNTLYWYLQNLGQGPELLIRYENEEAVDDSQLPKDRFSAERLKGVDSTLKIQPAELGDSAVYLCASSLDGASTEAFFGQGTRLTVV.

This clone was detected only a few times. The chain joins TRBV19 to TRBJ1-1; TRBD1 might be the D (5 bases). The CDR3 has 15 amino acids. The germline gives CDR1 LNHDA, CDR2 SQIVND (reference sequence). V was shortened by 4 bases and J by 1 base, with 13 bases between the two germline ends. The CDR3 reads CASSTPWQGNTEAFF. The CDR3 DNA reads as TGTGCCAGTAGTACCCCGTGGCAGGGGAACACTGAAGCTTTCTTT.

The genes are TRBV7-4 and TRBJ1-1; 7 bases agree with TRBD1. The trim removed 2 bases at V and 2 bases at J, leaving 5 bases unmatched. Germline CDR1 reads SGHVT; CDR2 reads SQSDAQ. The CDR3 has 15 amino acids. The CDR3 is CASSLWDSPNTEAFF. The CDR3 DNA reads TGTGCCAGCAGCTTATGGGACAGTCCAAACACTGAAGCTTTCTTT.

This chain joins TRBV2 and TRBJ1-6; the D is unclear. This CDR3 contains 16 residues. Trimming pared 1 base from V and 3 bases from J, leaving 10 bases between. Germline V gene sequence: CDR1 SNHLY, CDR2 FYNNEI. This chain's CDR3 is CASSEVGSLYNSPLHF. As DNA, the CDR3 is TGTGCCAGCAGTGAAGTGGGTAGCCTCTATAATTCACCCCTCCACTTT.

The chain has TRBV4-3 and TRBJ2-6; D possibly corresponds to TRBD1 (6 bases). V was trimmed by 1 base and J by 3 bases, leaving 10 bases between them. Germline V CDR1 and CDR2: LGHNA, YSLEER. The CDR3 spans 16 residues. Written as DNA, the CDR3 is TGCGCCAGCAGCCAAGGCACAGGGTTTGGGGCCAACGTCCTGACTTTC. It encodes CASSQGTGFGANVLTF.